This entry lists 28 T cell receptor beta chains sequenced from one sample in a study of vaccination and CD4 T cells after COVID-19. Sample treatment: roughly ten-day PBMC culture with coronavirus spike peptide pools or control peptides (ViraFEST assay). These receptors' antigens are unknown. Sequenced with the Oncomine TCR Beta short-read assay was DNA taken from cultured CD4+ T cells. TCRdb recomputed calls from the PCR reads with MiXCR, one row per CDR3 protein. The data hold more than 20,000 distinct CDR3 sequences, with roughly 50% observed a single time. The sequenced material came from CD4+ T cells from blood, cultured in vitro. Receptor source: a human donor who had recovered from COVID-19.

In this sample, this clonotype turned up a few times. The V call is TRBV20-1, the J call TRBJ1-1; a weak D match, TRBD1 (5 bases). Trimming took off 0 bases at V and 3 bases at J, with 17 bases between the two ends. In germline, CDR1 is DFQATT, CDR2 SNEGSKA (reference sequence). The CDR3 contains 16 residues. The CDR3 is CSARDLKRGEHTEAFF. The DNA for the CDR3 is TGCAGTGCTAGAGATTTGAAAAGGGGCGAGCACACTGAAGCTTTCTTT.

The chain links TRBV5-4 to TRBJ2-7; TRBD2 agrees at 7 bases. The CDR3 has 14 residues. V lost 1 base and J lost 4; bases outside the gene matches: 5. CDR1 and CDR2 from the germline V gene are SGHNT and YYREEE (reference sequence). The CDR3 nucleotides are TGTGCCAGCAGCTTGTCGGGAGGATCGTACGAGCAGTACTTC. Translation: CASSLSGGSYEQYF.

This clonotype appeared a few times. The chain combines TRBV19 with TRBJ1-5, with 7 positions matching TRBD1. Germline V gene sequence: CDR1 LNHDA, CDR2 SQIVND (reference sequence). With V trimmed by 6 bases and J by 9 bases, 8 bases remained unmatched. The CDR3 has 13 residues. The CDR3 loop is CASSSGGSLPQHF. As DNA, the CDR3 is TGTGCCAGTAGCTCAGGGGGGTCTCTGCCCCAGCATTTT.

V gene TRBV28 combines with J gene TRBJ1-5, with 7 bases matching TRBD1. The CDR3 runs to 16 residues. Looked up from germline, CDR1 is MDHEN and CDR2 is SYDVKM. The J segment lost 7 bases and the V segment lost 5 bases, leaving 14 bases of the junction unmatched. The CDR3 reads CASSATGLGARQPQHF. CDR3 nucleotide sequence: TGTGCCAGCAGTGCGACAGGGCTAGGGGCTCGACAGCCCCAGCATTTT. The full variable domain, completed using reference TRBV28 and TRBJ1-5, is DVKVTQSSRYLVKRTGEKVFLECVQDMDHENMFWYRQDPGLGLRLIYFSYDVKMKEKGDIPEGYSVSREKKERFSLILESASTNQTSMYLCASSATGLGARQPQHFGDGTRLSIL.

This chain connects TRBV30 to TRBJ1-1; D possibly corresponds to TRBD1 (5 bases). The V end was cut by 4 bases, the J end by 1 base, with 13 bases between. Germline CDR1 reads GTSNPN; CDR2 reads SVGIG (reference sequence). This CDR3 region has 14 residues. CDR3 nucleotides: TGTGCCTGGATCGGGGGTGGACAGAACACTGAAGCTTTCTTT. Translation gives CAWIGGGQNTEAFF. The whole variable domain, remainder taken from reference TRBV30 and TRBJ1-1, is SQTIHQWPATLVQPVGSPLSLECTVEGTSNPNLYWYRQAAGRGLQLLFYSVGIGQISSEVPQNLSASRPQDRQFILSSKKLLLSDSGFYLCAWIGGGQNTEAFFGQGTRLTVV.

This clonotype was found a few times. The rearrangement links TRBV5-1 to TRBJ2-5; 7 bases agree with TRBD1. The junction had 7 bases not matched to a gene; V was cut back by 4 bases and J by 1 base. Germline loops: CDR1 SGHRS, CDR2 YFSETQ. This CDR3 spans 15 amino acids. The CDR3 coding sequence is TGCGCCAGCAGCCTGGACGAGGGGGCCCAAGAGACCCAGTACTTC. The encoded protein is CASSLDEGAQETQYF.

V and J are TRBV20-1 and TRBJ2-1; D gene uncertain. V was pared by 0 bases and J by 9 bases, with 18 bases between. There are 15 residues in the CDR3. Germline V gene lookup returns CDR1 DFQATT and CDR2 SNEGSKA (reference sequence). As DNA, the CDR3 is TGCAGTGCTAGAGATGGAAGTAGGTCCGGTGGTGAGCAGTTCTTC. Its translation is CSARDGSRSGGEQFF.

This clonotype was found a few times. V and J are TRBV20-1 and TRBJ1-3; no definite D call. Germline-derived CDR1 and CDR2 are DFQATT and SNEGSKA (reference sequence). V dropped 3 bases and J dropped 0 bases, with 9 bases sitting between them. There are 14 residues in the CDR3. The CDR3 here is CSASYQDSGNTIYF. CDR3 nucleotides: TGCAGTGCTAGTTACCAGGACTCTGGAAACACCATATATTTT.

This clonotype has only a few counts. CDR3 protein: CSAPRTGVNQPQHF. The CDR3 DNA follows: TGCAGTGCTCCCCGGACAGGAGTTAATCAGCCCCAGCATTTT. The chain has TRBV20-1 and TRBJ1-5; the match to TRBD1 covers 7 bases. Per the germline V gene, CDR1 is DFQATT and CDR2 is SNEGSKA (reference sequence). The V segment lost 5 bases and the J segment 4 bases; nucleotides outside the gene matches: 8. The CDR3 runs 14 residues.

The chain uses TRBV7-2 and TRBJ2-7; a possible D gene is TRBD1 (7 bases). The CDR3 totals 15 residues. V dropped 3 bases and J dropped 3 bases, with 15 bases sitting between them. Per germline, CDR1 SGHTA and CDR2 FQGNSA. The CDR3 protein is CASSLFRGVSYEQYF. CDR3 nucleotides: TGTGCCAGCAGCTTGTTCAGGGGGGTTAGCTACGAGCAGTACTTC. The complete variable domain, with remaining parts taken from reference TRBV7-2 and TRBJ2-7, reads GAGVSQSPSNKVTEKGKDVELRCDPISGHTALYWYRQSLGQGLEFLIYFQGNSAPDKSGLPSDRFSAERTGGSVSTLTIQRTQQEDSAVYLCASSLFRGVSYEQYFGPGTRLTVT.

The rearrangement uses TRBV6-1 and TRBJ2-3; possibly TRBD1 for D (5 bases). Per the germline V gene, CDR1 is MNHNS and CDR2 is SASEGT. V dropped 11 bases and J dropped 1 base, with 16 bases sitting between them. The CDR3 has 14 amino acids. CDR3 sequence reads: CASNRLRGTDTQYF. Written as DNA, the CDR3 is TGTGCCTCCAACCGGCTCAGGGGCACAGATACGCAGTATTTT.

The chain links TRBV7-2 to TRBJ2-2, with TRBD1 matching over 7 bases. Germline loops: CDR1 SGHTA, CDR2 FQGNSA. V was pared by 4 bases and J by 3 bases, with 2 bases of the junction left unmatched. The CDR3 sequence is 14 residues long. CDR3: CASSSGQHTGELFF. The CDR3 DNA is TGTGCCAGCAGCTCGGGACAGCACACCGGGGAGCTGTTTTTT.

This clonotype was seen a handful of times. The gene calls are TRBV6-5 and TRBJ2-7; D unclear. The germline V and J ends were trimmed by 0 bases and 3 bases, with 18 bases remaining between them. Germline V gives CDR1 MNHEY, CDR2 SVGAGI. This CDR3 spans 17 amino acids. CDR3 loop: CASSYSSTPAQSYEQYF. DNA of the CDR3: TGTGCCAGCAGTTACTCGTCGACCCCTGCCCAAAGCTACGAGCAGTACTTC.

This clonotype occurred a few times. The chain couples TRBV11-3 to TRBJ2-7, with 9 bases aligning to TRBD1. CDR3 size: 15 residues. With 2 bases clipped from V and 5 bases from J, the junction kept 7 bases outside the gene matches. Germline V gene data show CDR1 as SGHNT and CDR2 as YENEEA. The CDR3 spells CASSLFGTGRDEQYF. The CDR3 DNA reads as TGTGCCAGCAGCTTATTCGGGACAGGGAGGGACGAGCAGTACTTC.

The rearrangement uses TRBV6-2 or TRBV6-3 and TRBJ2-1; 10 bases map to TRBD1. V gave up 3 bases and J gave up 5 bases; unmatched junction bases: 10. The germline gives CDR1 MNHEY, CDR2 SVGEGT. The CDR3 extends over 17 amino acids. The CDR3 loop reads CASSYQAGQGLDNEQFF. The CDR3 DNA reads as TGTGCCAGCAGTTATCAGGCGGGACAGGGGCTCGACAATGAGCAGTTCTTC.

The chain has TRBV5-1 and TRBJ1-6, with a weak D call TRBD1 (5 bases). CDR1 is SGHRS, CDR2 YFSETQ, per germline. With 1 base removed from V and 5 bases from J, the gap between germline ends came to 16 bases. The CDR3 sequence is 17 residues long. The CDR3 region is CASSLWGPGSDNSPLHF. In nucleotides, the CDR3 is TGCGCCAGCAGCTTGTGGGGACCAGGGTCTGATAATTCACCCCTCCACTTT.

This clonotype was counted between two and nine times. The chain couples TRBV20-1 to TRBJ2-5, with 10 bases identical to TRBD2. The germline V gene has CDR1 DFQATT and CDR2 SNEGSKA (reference sequence). This CDR3 has 13 residues. V gave up 3 bases and J gave up 6 bases; unmatched junction bases: 4. The CDR3 nucleotides are TGCAGTGCTAGTCCTAGCGGGGGACAGACCCAGTACTTC. Its protein is CSASPSGGQTQYF.

The rearrangement links TRBV6-1 to TRBJ1-2; the match to TRBD1 covers 10 bases. Germline V gene sequence: CDR1 MNHNS, CDR2 SASEGT. The CDR3 loop spans 14 amino acids. The trim removed 4 bases at V and 2 bases at J, leaving 1 base unmatched. CDR3 sequence reads: CASSGQGANYGYTF. CDR3 DNA: TGTGCCAGCAGTGGACAGGGGGCCAACTATGGCTACACCTTC.

V and J are TRBV6-5 and TRBJ1-2; possible D gene TRBD1, 5 bases. Looked up from germline, CDR1 is MNHEY and CDR2 is SVGAGI. V lost 4 bases and J 4 bases, leaving 10 bases between the germline ends. This CDR3 has 13 amino acids. CDR3 loop: CASSLQGTYGYTF. DNA for the CDR3: TGTGCCAGCAGTTTGCAGGGTACCTATGGCTACACCTTC.

This clonotype was counted between two and nine times. The chain uses TRBV27 and TRBJ2-7; 12 bases agree with TRBD2. J lost 6 bases, V lost 5 bases, and 5 bases had no gene match. CDR1 and CDR2 (germline): MNHEY, SMNVEV (reference sequence). The CDR3 loop spans 14 amino acids. In DNA form, the CDR3 reads TGTGCCAGCAGTCCCAGACTAGCGGGAGCCGAGCAGTACTTC. Amino acids: CASSPRLAGAEQYF.

The chain combines TRBV5-4 with TRBJ1-2; 8 bases align to TRBD1. CDR1 SGHNT and CDR2 YYREEE come from the germline V gene (reference sequence). CDR3 length: 13 residues. V shed 2 bases, J shed 8 bases, and the junction held 5 bases outside the gene matches. CDR3: CASSFQGAEGYTF. CDR3 sequence (DNA): TGTGCCAGCAGCTTTCAGGGGGCCGAGGGCTACACCTTC. The complete variable domain, with remaining parts taken from reference TRBV5-4 and TRBJ1-2, reads ETGVTQSPTHLIKTRGQQVTLRCSSQSGHNTVSWYQQALGQGPQFIFQYYREEENGRGNFPPRFSGLQFPNYSSELNVNALELDDSALYLCASSFQGAEGYTFGSGTRLTVV.

This clonotype was seen more than once but under ten times. V is TRBV19 and J is TRBJ1-2; D is ambiguous. The CDR3 sequence is 13 residues long. The ends were cut back, 9 bases at V and 4 bases at J, with 15 bases in the middle. The germline V gene has CDR1 LNHDA and CDR2 SQIVND (reference sequence). CDR3 DNA sequence: TGTGCCAGCCGGGCCGGGCTCCGCTATGGCTACACCTTC. It encodes CASRAGLRYGYTF.

This rearrangement joins TRBV7-8 to TRBJ1-5, with D tentatively TRBD1 (5 bases). There are 14 residues in the CDR3. In germline, CDR1 is SGHVS, CDR2 FQNEAQ. Trimming left V 5 bases short and J 5 bases short, with 13 bases between. Here the CDR3 DNA reads TGTGCCAGCAGCCCTTTATTAGGGGATCAGCCCCAGCATTTT. As protein: CASSPLLGDQPQHF.

The gene calls are TRBV25-1 and TRBJ2-1, with TRBD1 as a possible D gene (6 bases). CDR3 length: 13 amino acids. Trimming took off 0 bases at V and 8 bases at J, with 8 bases between the two ends. Per the germline V gene, CDR1 is MGHDK and CDR2 is SYGVNS. In DNA, the CDR3 is TGTGCCAGCAGTGAATACAGGGGCCATGAGCAGTTCTTC. This translates into CASSEYRGHEQFF. The full variable domain, its missing parts supplied by reference TRBV25-1 and TRBJ2-1, is EADIYQTPRYLVIGTGKKITLECSQTMGHDKMYWYQQDPGMELHLIHYSYGVNSTEKGDLSSESTVSRIRTEHFPLTLESARPSHTSQYLCASSEYRGHEQFFGPGTRLTVL.

The gene calls are TRBV4-2 and TRBJ1-2; TRBD1 matches 7 bases. The CDR3 is made up of 14 amino acids. V was pared by 3 bases and J by 8 bases, with 9 bases of the junction left unmatched. Germline CDR1 reads LGHNA; CDR2 reads YNFKEQ. The DNA of the CDR3 is TGTGCCAGCAGCCAGGAACAGGGGCAATACGGCTACACCTTC. Its protein product is CASSQEQGQYGYTF.

The chain is built from TRBV2 and TRBJ1-4, with D possibly TRBD1 on 5 matching bases. The germline V and J ends were trimmed by 8 bases and 7 bases, with 14 bases remaining between them. CDR3 length: 13 residues. Looked up from germline, CDR1 is SNHLY and CDR2 is FYNNEI. The CDR3 nucleotides read TGTGCCAGCGAAGCGGACGGGGCTGAAAAACTGTTTTTT. Translated, it gives CASEADGAEKLFF.

This clonotype was observed a few times. The J gene is TRBJ2-7, the V gene TRBV6-5; either TRBD1 or TRBD2 may supply D (5 bases each). This CDR3 is 13 amino acids long. CDR1 is MNHEY and CDR2 is SVGAGI in the germline V gene. Trimming took off 4 bases at V and 2 bases at J, with 9 bases between the two ends. The CDR3 spells CASSSGTTYEQYF. The DNA for the CDR3 is TGTGCCAGCAGTTCCGGGACGACCTACGAGCAGTACTTC.

The chain has TRBV29-1 and TRBJ1-2, with a tentative D call TRBD1 (5 bases). Germline V gene data show CDR1 as SQVTM and CDR2 as ANQGSEA. V lost 4 bases to trimming and J lost 4 bases, with 13 bases between them. This CDR3 has 13 residues. This CDR3 is CSVVEQAFYGYTF. CDR3 nucleotide sequence: TGCAGCGTTGTGGAACAGGCCTTCTATGGCTACACCTTC. Complete variable domain (other parts from reference TRBV29-1 and TRBJ1-2): SAVISQKPSRDICQRGTSLTIQCQVDSQVTMMFWYRQQPGQSLTLIATANQGSEATYESGFVIDKFPISRPNLTFSTLTVSNMSPEDSSIYLCSVVEQAFYGYTFGSGTRLTVV.